The sequence of this TCR beta chain was determined in a study of cytomegalovirus exposure and HLA in healthy donors. The study's findings and limits: The listing of 150 or so TCR beta chains classed them as cytomegalovirus-associated. Reported results showed that the classifier diagnosed cytomegalovirus status with high specificity and sensitivity. Most TCR sequences were seen very rarely across donors, but some public TCRs occurred in many. Specificity for CMV antigens was confirmed in vitro for a few of the CMV-associated chains.

Of note for this clone: Antigen: not known.

Generated by immunoSEQ multiplex PCR, the TCRdb table keeps only in-frame clones and is missing some. The sample holds around 91,000 clones, 90% to 95% seen once. Looked up from germline, CDR1 is SQVTM and CDR2 is ANQGSEA. This CDR3 has 14 residues. V shed 6 bases and J shed 2 bases, with 16 bases lying between them. The receptor's source is a woman in her 30s in good health and CMV-seropositive. The genes are TRBV29-1 and TRBJ2-5; D is possibly TRBD1 (6 bases). The sample consisted of PBMCs. As DNA, the CDR3 is TGCAGCGTCCTACCTACAGGGATACAAGAGACCCAGTACTTC. Its protein is CSVLPTGIQETQYF.